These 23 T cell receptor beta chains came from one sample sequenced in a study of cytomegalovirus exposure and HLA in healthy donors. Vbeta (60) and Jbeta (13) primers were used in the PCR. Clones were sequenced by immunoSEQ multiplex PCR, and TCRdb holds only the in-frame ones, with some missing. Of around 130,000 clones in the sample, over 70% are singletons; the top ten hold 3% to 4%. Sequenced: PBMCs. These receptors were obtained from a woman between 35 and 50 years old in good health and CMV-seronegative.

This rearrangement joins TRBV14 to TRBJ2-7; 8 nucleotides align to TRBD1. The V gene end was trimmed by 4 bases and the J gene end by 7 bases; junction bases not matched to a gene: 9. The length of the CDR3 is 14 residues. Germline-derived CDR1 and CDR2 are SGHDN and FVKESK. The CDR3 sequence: CASSRDRTRREQYF. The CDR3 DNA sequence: TGTGCCAGCAGCCGGGACAGGACTCGTCGGGAGCAGTACTTC.

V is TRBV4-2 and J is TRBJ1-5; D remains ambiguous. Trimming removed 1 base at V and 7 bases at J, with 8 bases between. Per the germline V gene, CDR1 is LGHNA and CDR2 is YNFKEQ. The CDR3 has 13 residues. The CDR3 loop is CASSQGREQPQHF. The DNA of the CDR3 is TGTGCCAGCAGCCAAGGAAGAGAACAGCCCCAGCATTTT.

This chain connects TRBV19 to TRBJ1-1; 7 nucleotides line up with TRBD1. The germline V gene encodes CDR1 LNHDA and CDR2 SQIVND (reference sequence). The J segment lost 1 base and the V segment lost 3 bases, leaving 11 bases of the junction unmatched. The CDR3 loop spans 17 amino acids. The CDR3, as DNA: TGTGCCAGTAGTATTTCGATCCCCGGGACAGCGAACACTGAAGCTTTCTTT. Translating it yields CASSISIPGTANTEAFF.

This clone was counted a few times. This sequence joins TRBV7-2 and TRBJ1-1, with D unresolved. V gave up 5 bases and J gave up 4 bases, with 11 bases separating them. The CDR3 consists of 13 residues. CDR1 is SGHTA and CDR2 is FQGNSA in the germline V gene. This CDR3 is CASSLPWPTEAFF. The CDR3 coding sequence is TGTGCCAGCAGCCTTCCATGGCCCACTGAAGCTTTCTTT.

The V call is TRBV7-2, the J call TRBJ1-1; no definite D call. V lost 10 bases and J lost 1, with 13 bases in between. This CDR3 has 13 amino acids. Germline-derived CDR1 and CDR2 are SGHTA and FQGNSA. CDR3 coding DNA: TGTGCCACAGAGGAGGAAGCGAACACTGAAGCTTTCTTT. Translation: CATEEEANTEAFF.

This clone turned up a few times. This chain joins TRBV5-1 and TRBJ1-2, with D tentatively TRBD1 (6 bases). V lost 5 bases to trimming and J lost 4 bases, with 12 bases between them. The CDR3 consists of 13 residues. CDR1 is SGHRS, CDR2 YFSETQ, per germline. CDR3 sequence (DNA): TGCGCCAGCAGTTGGGACAAGGTCTATGGCTACACCTTC. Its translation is CASSWDKVYGYTF.

This CDR3 is CASSLVGGPAFF. CDR3 nucleotides: TGTGCCAGCAGCTTAGTGGGGGGGCCCGCCTTCTTT. V is TRBV7-8 and J is TRBJ1-1; TRBD1 might be the D (6 bases). The V end was cut by 1 base, the J end by 14 bases, with 14 bases between. The germline gives CDR1 SGHVS, CDR2 FQNEAQ. CDR3 size: 12 residues.

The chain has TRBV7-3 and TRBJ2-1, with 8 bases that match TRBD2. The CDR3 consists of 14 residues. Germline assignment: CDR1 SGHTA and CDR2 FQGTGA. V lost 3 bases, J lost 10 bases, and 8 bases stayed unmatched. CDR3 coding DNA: TGTGCCAGCAGCTTGGGAACTAGCGGAGCCGAGCAGTTCTTC. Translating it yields CASSLGTSGAEQFF.

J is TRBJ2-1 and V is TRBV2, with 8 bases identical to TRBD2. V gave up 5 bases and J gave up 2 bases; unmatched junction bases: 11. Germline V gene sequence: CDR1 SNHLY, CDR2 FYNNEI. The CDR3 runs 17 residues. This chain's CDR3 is CASSPLTGGPPYNEQFF. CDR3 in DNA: TGTGCCAGCAGTCCCCTTACGGGGGGGCCACCCTACAATGAGCAGTTCTTC. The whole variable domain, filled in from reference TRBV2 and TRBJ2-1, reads EPEVTQTPSHQVTQMGQEVILRCVPISNHLYFYWYRQILGQKVEFLVSFYNNEISEKSEIFDDQFSVERPDGSNFTLKIRSTKLEDSAMYFCASSPLTGGPPYNEQFFGPGTRLTVL.

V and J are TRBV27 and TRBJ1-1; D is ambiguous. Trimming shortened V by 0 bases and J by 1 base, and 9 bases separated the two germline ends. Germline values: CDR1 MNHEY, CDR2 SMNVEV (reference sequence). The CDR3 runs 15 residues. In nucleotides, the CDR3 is TGTGCCAGCAGTTTATCGGCAGCGGGGAACACTGAAGCTTTCTTT. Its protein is CASSLSAAGNTEAFF.

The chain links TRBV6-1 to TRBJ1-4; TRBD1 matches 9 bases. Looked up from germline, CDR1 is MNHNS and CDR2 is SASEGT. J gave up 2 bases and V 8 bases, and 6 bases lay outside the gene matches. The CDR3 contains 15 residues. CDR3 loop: CASGHRGRTNEKLFF. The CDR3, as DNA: TGTGCCAGCGGTCACAGGGGGCGTACTAATGAAAAACTGTTTTTT.

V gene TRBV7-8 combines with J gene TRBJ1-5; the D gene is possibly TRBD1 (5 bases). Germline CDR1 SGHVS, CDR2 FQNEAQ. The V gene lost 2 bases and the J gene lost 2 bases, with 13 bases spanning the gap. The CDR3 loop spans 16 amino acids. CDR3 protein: CASSLSGGGGNQPQHF. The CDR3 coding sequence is TGTGCCAGCAGCTTATCAGGAGGAGGGGGCAATCAGCCCCAGCATTTT.

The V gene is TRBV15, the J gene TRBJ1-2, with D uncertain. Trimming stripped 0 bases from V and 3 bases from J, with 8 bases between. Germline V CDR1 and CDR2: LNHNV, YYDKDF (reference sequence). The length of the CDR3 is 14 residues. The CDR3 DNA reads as TGTGCCACCAGCAGAGACGGGGAACACTATGGCTACACCTTC. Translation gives CATSRDGEHYGYTF.

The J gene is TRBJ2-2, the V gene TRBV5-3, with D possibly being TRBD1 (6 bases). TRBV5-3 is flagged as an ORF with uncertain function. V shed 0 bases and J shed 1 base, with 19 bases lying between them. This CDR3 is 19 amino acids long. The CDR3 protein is CARSLGWVLAGENTGELFF. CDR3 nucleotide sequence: TGTGCCAGAAGCTTGGGGTGGGTCCTCGCAGGGGAGAACACCGGGGAGCTGTTTTTT.

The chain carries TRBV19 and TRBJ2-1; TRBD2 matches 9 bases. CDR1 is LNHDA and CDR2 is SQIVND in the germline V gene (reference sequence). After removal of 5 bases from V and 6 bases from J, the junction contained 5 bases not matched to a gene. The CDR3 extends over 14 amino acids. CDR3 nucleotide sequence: TGTGCCAGTAGTCTCAGACTAGCGGCCAATGAGCAGTTCTTC. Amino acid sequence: CASSLRLAANEQFF.

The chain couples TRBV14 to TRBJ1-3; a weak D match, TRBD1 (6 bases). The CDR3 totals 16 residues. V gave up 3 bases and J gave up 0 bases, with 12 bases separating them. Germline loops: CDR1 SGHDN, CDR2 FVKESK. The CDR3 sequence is CASSHLTGSSGNTIYF. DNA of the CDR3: TGTGCCAGCAGCCACCTTACAGGGAGCTCTGGAAACACCATATATTTT.

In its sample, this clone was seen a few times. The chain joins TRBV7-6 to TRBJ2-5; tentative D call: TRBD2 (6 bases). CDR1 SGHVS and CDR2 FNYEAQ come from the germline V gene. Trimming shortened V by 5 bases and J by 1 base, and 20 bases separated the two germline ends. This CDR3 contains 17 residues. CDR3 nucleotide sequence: TGTGCCAGCAGCCCGCTATCTGTAGCGGAACCCCAAGAGACCCAGTACTTC. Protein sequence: CASSPLSVAEPQETQYF.

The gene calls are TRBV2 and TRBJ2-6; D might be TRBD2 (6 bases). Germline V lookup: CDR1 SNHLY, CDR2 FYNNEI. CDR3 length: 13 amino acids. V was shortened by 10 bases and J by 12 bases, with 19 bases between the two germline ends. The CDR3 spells CANQLSQEGVLTF. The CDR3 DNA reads TGTGCCAACCAACTCTCCCAGGAGGGCGTCCTGACTTTC.

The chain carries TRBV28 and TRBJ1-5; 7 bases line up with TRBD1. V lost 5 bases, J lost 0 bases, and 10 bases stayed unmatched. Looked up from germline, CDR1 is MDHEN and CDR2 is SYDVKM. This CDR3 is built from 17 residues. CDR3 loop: CASSPQRTGPSNQPQHF. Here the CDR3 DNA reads TGTGCCAGCAGTCCCCAAAGGACAGGACCTAGCAATCAGCCCCAGCATTTT.

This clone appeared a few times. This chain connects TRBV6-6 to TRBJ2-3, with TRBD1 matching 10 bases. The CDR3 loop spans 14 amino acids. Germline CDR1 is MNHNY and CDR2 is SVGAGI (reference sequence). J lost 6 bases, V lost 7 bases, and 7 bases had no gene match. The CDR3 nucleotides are TGTGCCAGCACTATGACAGGGGGCGAGGATACGCAGTATTTT. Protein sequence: CASTMTGGEDTQYF.

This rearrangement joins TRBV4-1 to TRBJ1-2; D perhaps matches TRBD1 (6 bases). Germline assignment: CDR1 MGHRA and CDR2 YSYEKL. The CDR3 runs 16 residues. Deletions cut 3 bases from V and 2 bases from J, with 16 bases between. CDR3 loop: CASSHGQLQLNYGYTF. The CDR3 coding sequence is TGCGCCAGCAGCCACGGACAGCTCCAATTAAACTATGGCTACACCTTC.

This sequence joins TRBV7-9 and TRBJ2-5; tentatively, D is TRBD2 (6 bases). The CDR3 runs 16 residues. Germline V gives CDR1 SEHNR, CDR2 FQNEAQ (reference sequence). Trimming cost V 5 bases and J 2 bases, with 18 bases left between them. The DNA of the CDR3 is TGTGCCAGCAGCCGAGCCTTGGGACTTCAGCAAGAGACCCAGTACTTC. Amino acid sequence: CASSRALGLQQETQYF. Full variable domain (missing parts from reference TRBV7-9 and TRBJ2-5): DTGVSQNPRHKITKRGQNVTFRCDPISEHNRLYWYRQTLGQGPEFLTYFQNEAQLEKSRLLSDRFSAERPKGSFSTLEIQRTEQGDSAMYLCASSRALGLQQETQYFGPGTRLLVL.

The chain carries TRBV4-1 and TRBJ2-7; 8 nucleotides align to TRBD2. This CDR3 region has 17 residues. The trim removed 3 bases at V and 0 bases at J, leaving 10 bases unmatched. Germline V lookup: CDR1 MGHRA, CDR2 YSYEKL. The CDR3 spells CASSHPLRGGSSYEQYF. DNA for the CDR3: TGCGCCAGCAGCCATCCTCTCCGGGGGGGGAGCTCCTACGAGCAGTACTTC.